Listed below are T cell receptor beta chains from one sample, sequenced in a study of blood T cell repertoires in COVID-19. The repertoire was sequenced with immunoSEQ multiplex PCR; TCRdb's copy has only in-frame clones and lacks some. Of 250,000 or so clones listed, more than 70% are singletons. The sequenced sample was peripheral blood. The receptors derive from a woman aged 55-70 years with acute or convalescent COVID-19. CDR3s include the opening cysteine and the closing phenylalanine or tryptophan. D genes are given only for firm matches. Clone size is stated in some rows and not others, as once, few, many or a class when expanded.

TRBJ2-1,NA,TRBD2,TRBV6-1,CASSEPPGALAGGPGEQFF,TGTGCCAGCAGTGAACCCCCGGGAGCTCTAGCGGGGGGGCCGGGGGAGCAGTTCTTC
TRBJ1-1,NA,NA,TRBV7-9,CASSQRTVNTEAFF,TGTGCCAGCAGCCAACGGACAGTTAACACTGAAGCTTTCTTT
TRBJ1-3,NA,NA,TRBV19,CASIRTDAGNTIYF,TGTGCCAGTATCAGGACAGACGCTGGAAACACCATATATTTT
TRBJ1-1,NA,TRBD1,TRBV7-8,CASSLTTGSTEAFF,TGTGCCAGCAGCCTCACGACAGGGAGCACTGAAGCTTTCTTT
TRBJ2-3,NA,NA,TRBV30,CAWSAAARARADTQYF,TGTGCCTGGAGTGCCGCGGCGCGCGCGAGAGCAGATACGCAGTATTTT
TRBJ1-2,NA,NA,TRBV27,CASSLSLNYGYTF,TGTGCCAGCAGTTTATCACTAAACTATGGCTACACCTTC
TRBJ2-1,NA,NA,TRBV5-1,CASSLSGSYNEQFF,TGCGCCAGCAGCTTAAGCGGTTCCTACAATGAGCAGTTCTTC
TRBJ1-1,NA,TRBD1,TRBV2,CASRPGQGGTVEAFF,TGTGCCAGCAGACCGGGACAGGGAGGAACGGTTGAAGCTTTCTTT
TRBJ1-5,NA,NA,TRBV19,CASRIGVNSNQPQHF,TGTGCCAGTAGAATCGGGGTCAATAGCAATCAGCCCCAGCATTTT
TRBJ2-6,NA,NA,TRBV12-5,CASGLGEAGSGANVLTF,TGTGCTAGTGGTTTGGGGGAGGCGGGCTCTGGGGCCAACGTCCTGACTTTC
TRBJ2-1,NA,TRBD2,TRBV4-1,CASSHPLAGLNNEQFF,TGCGCCAGCAGCCACCCCCTAGCGGGGTTGAACAATGAGCAGTTCTTC
TRBJ1-1,NA,NA,TRBV6-5,CASSPPRGFTEAFF,TGTGCCAGCAGTCCCCCCAGGGGATTCACTGAAGCTTTCTTT
TRBJ1-5,NA,TRBD1,TRBV7-2,CASSFGGGDQPQHF,TGTGCCAGCAGCTTTGGAGGGGGCGATCAGCCCCAGCATTTT
TRBJ1-3,NA,NA,TRBV5-1,CASSRPDSDSGNTIYF,TGCGCCAGCAGCCGTCCTGACAGTGACTCTGGAAACACCATATATTTT
TRBJ1-2,once,NA,TRBV12-3/TRBV12-4,CASSQTNYGYTF,TGTGCCAGCAGCCAGACTAACTATGGCTACACCTTC
TRBJ2-1,NA,TRBD1,TRBV27,CASSRTDRSEQFF,TGTGCCAGCAGCCGAACGGACAGGAGCGAGCAGTTCTTC
TRBJ1-2,NA,TRBD1,TRBV6-5,CASSAGGGNYGYTF,TGTGCCAGCAGCGCAGGGGGAGGCAACTATGGCTACACCTTC
TRBJ2-7,NA,TRBD2,TRBV6-5,CASSPLSGSMVQYF,TGTGCCAGCAGTCCTCTCAGCGGGAGTATGGTGCAGTACTTC
TRBJ1-5,NA,NA,TRBV19,CASKPGGATQPQHF,TGTGCCAGTAAGCCCGGGGGGGCGACTCAGCCCCAGCATTTT
TRBJ2-7,NA,NA,TRBV19,CASSNRMSYEQYF,TGTGCCAGTAGTAACAGGATGAGCTACGAGCAGTACTTC
TRBJ1-2,NA,NA,TRBV6-2/TRBV6-3,CASSYHQGQYTF,TGTGCCAGCAGTTATCACCAGGGACAATACACCTTC
TRBJ2-7,NA,NA,TRBV28,CASSFVQQGTYEQYF,TGTGCCAGCAGTTTCGTTCAACAGGGCACCTACGAGCAGTACTTC
TRBJ2-3,NA,TRBD1,TRBV28,CASSTYRGRRTDTQYF,TGTGCCAGCTCAACCTACAGGGGGCGCCGCACAGATACGCAGTATTTT
TRBJ1-2,NA,TRBD1,TRBV9,CASSQVEGAISGYTF,TGTGCCAGCAGCCAGGTGGAGGGGGCGATTAGTGGCTACACCTTC
TRBJ1-2,few,NA,TRBV7-2,CASSPPGGYGYTF,TGTGCCAGCAGCCCTCCGGGAGGCTATGGCTACACCTTC
TRBJ1-2,NA,TRBD1,TRBV6-5,CASSSDRAHYGYTF,TGTGCCAGCAGTTCGGACAGGGCACACTATGGCTACACCTTC
TRBJ2-7,few,TRBD1,TRBV7-2,CASSRDRVNEQYF,TGTGCCAGCAGCCGGGACAGGGTTAACGAGCAGTACTTC
TRBJ2-1,NA,TRBD2,TRBV5-1,CASSFLGLAGAPGDNEQFF,TGCGCCAGCAGCTTCCTCGGACTAGCGGGAGCCCCGGGGGACAATGAGCAGTTCTTC
TRBJ2-4,NA,NA,TRBV4-2,CASSQEVENIQYF,TGTGCCAGCAGCCAAGAGGTCGAGAACATTCAGTACTTC
TRBJ1-5,NA,NA,TRBV5-6,CASSLGTNPQHF,TGTGCCAGCAGCTTAGGGACTAACCCCCAGCATTTT
TRBJ2-2,NA,NA,TRBV19,CASSILTGELFF,TGTGCCAGTAGTATACTCACCGGGGAGCTGTTTTTT
TRBJ2-1,NA,TRBD2,TRBV3-1/TRBV3-2,CASSLWVGTSNVEQFF,TGTGCCAGCAGCCTTTGGGTCGGGACTAGTAATGTTGAGCAGTTCTTC
TRBJ1-1,NA,NA,TRBV4-1,CASSQPARDTEAFF,TGCGCCAGCAGCCAGCCAGCTCGGGACACTGAAGCTTTCTTT
TRBJ2-7,NA,NA,TRBV6-1,CASSERYEQYF,TGTGCCAGCAGTGAGAGATACGAGCAGTACTTC
TRBJ2-1,NA,NA,TRBV7-2,CASSLLRTTYNEQFF,TGTGCCAGCAGCTTGCTCCGAACTACTTACAATGAGCAGTTCTTC
TRBJ1-1,NA,NA,TRBV5-4,CASSPGGTNTEAFF,TGTGCCAGCAGCCCGGGGGGTACGAACACTGAAGCTTTCTTT
TRBJ1-2,NA,NA,TRBV7-6,CASSPINGGIAGYTF,TGTGCCAGCAGCCCCATCAATGGCGGAATTGCTGGCTACACCTTC
TRBJ2-1,NA,TRBD2,TRBV7-8,CASSLAQASGDDNEQFF,TGTGCCAGCAGCTTAGCTCAGGCTAGCGGGGACGACAATGAGCAGTTCTTC
TRBJ2-7,NA,NA,TRBV5-1,CASSLVRDEQYF,TGCGCCAGCAGCTTGGTCCGGGACGAGCAGTACTTC
TRBJ2-1,NA,TRBD1,TRBV7-9,CASSQETGGRYNEQFF,TGTGCCAGCAGCCAAGAAACAGGGGGCCGATACAATGAGCAGTTCTTC
TRBJ1-2,few,NA,TRBV20-1,CSASPTGISGNYGYTF,TGCAGTGCTAGTCCGACGGGAATTAGCGGCAACTATGGCTACACCTTC
TRBJ1-6,NA,TRBD1,TRBV18,CASSPLTGDNSPLHF,TGTGCCAGCTCACCATTGACAGGGGATAATTCACCCCTCCACTTT
TRBJ2-2,NA,TRBD1,TRBV9,CASSSGTGYTGELFF,TGTGCCAGCAGCTCTGGGACAGGGTACACCGGGGAGCTGTTTTTT
TRBJ2-3,NA,NA,TRBV7-2,CASAPEASTDTQYF,TGTGCCAGCGCCCCTGAGGCTAGCACAGATACGCAGTATTTT
TRBJ1-2,once,NA,TRBV27,CASRQDNYGYTF,TGTGCCAGCAGACAGGATAACTATGGCTACACCTTC
TRBJ1-6,NA,TRBD1,TRBV4-3,CASSQGHTPGQANSPLHF,TGCGCCAGCAGCCAAGGACACACACCGGGACAGGCTAATTCACCCCTCCACTTT
TRBJ2-7,NA,TRBD1,TRBV7-9,CASSPRAGGSYEQYF,TGTGCCAGCAGCCCAAGGGCAGGGGGTTCCTACGAGCAGTACTTC
TRBJ2-2,NA,TRBD2,TRBV19,CASSIVTLAGRTGELFF,TGTGCCAGTAGTATAGTTACGCTAGCGGGAAGAACCGGGGAGCTGTTTTTT
TRBJ2-3,NA,TRBD2,TRBV5-1,CASSRGGSGSFTDTQYF,TGCGCCAGCAGCCGCGGGGGTAGCGGGTCTTTCACAGATACGCAGTATTTT
TRBJ2-7,NA,TRBD2,TRBV6-5,CATQGLAGDVQYF,TGTGCCACCCAGGGACTAGCGGGAGACGTGCAGTACTTC
TRBJ1-5,NA,NA,TRBV2,CASSQGNQPQHF,TGTGCCAGCAGCCAGGGAAATCAGCCCCAGCATTTT
TRBJ2-3,NA,NA,TRBV7-2,CASSPTRGYTDTQYF,TGTGCCAGCAGCCCCACTCGGGGGTACACAGATACGCAGTATTTT
TRBJ1-3,NA,NA,TRBV9,CASSVTGSSSGNTIYF,TGTGCCAGCAGCGTTACAGGGTCCTCTTCTGGAAACACCATATATTTT
TRBJ1-3,NA,TRBD1,TRBV6-1,CASSEALTRTGGNTIYF,TGTGCCAGCAGTGAAGCCCTAACACGGACAGGCGGAAACACCATATATTTT
TRBJ2-2,NA,TRBD1,TRBV5-1,CASSSTGRDTGELFF,TGCGCCAGCAGCTCGACAGGGAGAGACACCGGGGAGCTGTTTTTT
TRBJ2-7,NA,TRBD1,TRBV19,CASRGTGHSYEQYF,TGTGCCAGCCGGGGGACAGGGCACTCCTACGAGCAGTACTTC
TRBJ1-4,NA,NA,TRBV2,CASKGLRTANEKLFF,TGTGCCAGCAAGGGCCTTAGGACAGCCAATGAAAAACTGTTTTTT
TRBJ1-2,NA,NA,TRBV5-1,CASSGGTLGMNYGYTF,TGCGCCAGCAGTGGCGGGACTTTAGGGATGAACTATGGCTACACCTTC
TRBJ1-1,once,NA,TRBV30,CAWAGQINTEAFF,TGTGCCTGGGCAGGACAGATAAACACTGAAGCTTTCTTT